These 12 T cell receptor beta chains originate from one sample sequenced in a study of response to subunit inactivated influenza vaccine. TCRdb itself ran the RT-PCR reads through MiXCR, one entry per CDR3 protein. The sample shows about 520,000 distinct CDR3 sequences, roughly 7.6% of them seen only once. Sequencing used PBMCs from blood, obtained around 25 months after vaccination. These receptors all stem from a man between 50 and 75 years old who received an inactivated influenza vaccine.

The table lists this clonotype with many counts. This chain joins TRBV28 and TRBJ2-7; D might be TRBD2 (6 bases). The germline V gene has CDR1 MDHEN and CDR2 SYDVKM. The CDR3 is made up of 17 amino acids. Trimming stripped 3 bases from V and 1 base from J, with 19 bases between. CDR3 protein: CASSLFVRDSPSYEQYF. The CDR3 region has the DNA TGTGCCAGCAGTTTGTTCGTTCGGGACTCTCCATCCTACGAGCAGTACTTC.

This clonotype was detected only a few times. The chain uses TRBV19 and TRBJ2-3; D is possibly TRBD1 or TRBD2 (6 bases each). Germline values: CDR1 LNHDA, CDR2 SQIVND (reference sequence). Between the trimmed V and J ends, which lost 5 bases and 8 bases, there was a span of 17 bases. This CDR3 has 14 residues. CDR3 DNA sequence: TGTGCCAGTAGTCCCCGGGGGCATCGGGGTACGCAGTATTTT. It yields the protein CASSPRGHRGTQYF. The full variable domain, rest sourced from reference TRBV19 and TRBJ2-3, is DGGITQSPKYLFRKEGQNVTLSCEQNLNHDAMYWYRQDPGQGLRLIYYSQIVNDFQKGDIAEGYSVSREKKESFPLTVTSAQKNPTAFYLCASSPRGHRGTQYFGPGTRLTVL.

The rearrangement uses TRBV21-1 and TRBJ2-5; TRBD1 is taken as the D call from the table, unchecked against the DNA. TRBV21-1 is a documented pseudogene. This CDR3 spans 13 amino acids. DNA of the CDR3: TGTGCCGCCATACAGGGGGCGCGTAAGACCCAGTACTTC. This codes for CAAIQGARKTQYF.

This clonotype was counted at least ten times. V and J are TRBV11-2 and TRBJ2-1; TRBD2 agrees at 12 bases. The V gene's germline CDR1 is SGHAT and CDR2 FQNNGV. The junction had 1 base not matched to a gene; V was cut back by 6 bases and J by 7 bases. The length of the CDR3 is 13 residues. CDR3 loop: CASSGTSGNEQFF. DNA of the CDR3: TGTGCCAGCAGTGGGACTAGCGGGAATGAGCAGTTCTTC.

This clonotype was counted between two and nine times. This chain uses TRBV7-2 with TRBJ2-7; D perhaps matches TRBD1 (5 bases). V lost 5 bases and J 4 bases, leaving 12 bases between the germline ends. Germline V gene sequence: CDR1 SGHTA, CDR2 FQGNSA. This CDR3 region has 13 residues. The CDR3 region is CASSTLDRYEQYF. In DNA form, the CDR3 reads TGTGCCAGCAGCACCCTAGACAGATACGAGCAGTACTTC. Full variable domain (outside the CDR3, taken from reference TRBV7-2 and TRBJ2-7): GAGVSQSPSNKVTEKGKDVELRCDPISGHTALYWYRQSLGQGLEFLIYFQGNSAPDKSGLPSDRFSAERTGGSVSTLTIQRTQQEDSAVYLCASSTLDRYEQYFGPGTRLTVT.

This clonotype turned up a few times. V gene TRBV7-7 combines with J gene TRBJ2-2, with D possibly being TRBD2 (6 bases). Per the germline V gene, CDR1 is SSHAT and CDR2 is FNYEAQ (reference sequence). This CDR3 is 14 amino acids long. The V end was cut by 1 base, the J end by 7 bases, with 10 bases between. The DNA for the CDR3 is TGTGCCAGCAGCTTAGGGCGGGAAGTCGGGGAGCTGTTTTTT. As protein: CASSLGREVGELFF.

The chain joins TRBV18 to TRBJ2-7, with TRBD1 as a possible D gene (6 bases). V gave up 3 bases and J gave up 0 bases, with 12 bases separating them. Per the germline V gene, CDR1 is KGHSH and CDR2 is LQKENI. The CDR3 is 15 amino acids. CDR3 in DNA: TGTGCCAGCTCACCTATAGACAGGATCTCCTACGAGCAGTACTTC. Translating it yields CASSPIDRISYEQYF.

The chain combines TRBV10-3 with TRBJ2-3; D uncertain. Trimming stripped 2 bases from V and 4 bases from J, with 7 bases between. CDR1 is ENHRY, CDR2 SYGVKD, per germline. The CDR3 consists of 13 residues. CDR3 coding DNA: TGTGCCATCAGTGAGACGATGTCAGATACGCAGTATTTT. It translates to CAISETMSDTQYF.

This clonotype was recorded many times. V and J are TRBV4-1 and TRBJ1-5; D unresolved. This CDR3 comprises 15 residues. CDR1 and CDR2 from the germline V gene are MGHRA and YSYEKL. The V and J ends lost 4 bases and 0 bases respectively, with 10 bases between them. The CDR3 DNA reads TGCGCCAGCAGCCGATACAGAGATAGCAATCAGCCCCAGCATTTT. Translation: CASSRYRDSNQPQHF.

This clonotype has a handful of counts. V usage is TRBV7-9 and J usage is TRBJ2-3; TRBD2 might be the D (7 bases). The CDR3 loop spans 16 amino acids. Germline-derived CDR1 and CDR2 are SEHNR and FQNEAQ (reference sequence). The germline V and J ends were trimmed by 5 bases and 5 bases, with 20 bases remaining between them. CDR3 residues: CASSPLGGGLIDTQYF. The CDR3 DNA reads TGTGCCAGCAGCCCACTTGGGGGGGGGCTGATAGATACGCAGTATTTT. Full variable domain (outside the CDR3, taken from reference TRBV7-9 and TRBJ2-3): DTGVSQNPRHKITKRGQNVTFRCDPISEHNRLYWYRQTLGQGPEFLTYFQNEAQLEKSRLLSDRFSAERPKGSFSTLEIQRTEQGDSAMYLCASSPLGGGLIDTQYFGPGTRLTVL.

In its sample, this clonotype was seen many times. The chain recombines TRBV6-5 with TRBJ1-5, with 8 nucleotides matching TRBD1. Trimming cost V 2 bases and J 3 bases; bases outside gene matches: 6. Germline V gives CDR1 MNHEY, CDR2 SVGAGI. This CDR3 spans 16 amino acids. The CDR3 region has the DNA TGTGCCAGCAGTTACGAACAGGGGGTCGTCAATCAGCCCCAGCATTTT. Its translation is CASSYEQGVVNQPQHF.

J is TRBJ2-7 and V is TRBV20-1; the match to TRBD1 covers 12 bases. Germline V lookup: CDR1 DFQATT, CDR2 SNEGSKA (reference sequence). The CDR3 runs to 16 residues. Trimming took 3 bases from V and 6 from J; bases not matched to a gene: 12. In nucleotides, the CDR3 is TGCAGTGCTAGGGATAGGCCGGGACAGGGGGCTCGCGAGCAGTACTTC. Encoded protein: CSARDRPGQGAREQYF.